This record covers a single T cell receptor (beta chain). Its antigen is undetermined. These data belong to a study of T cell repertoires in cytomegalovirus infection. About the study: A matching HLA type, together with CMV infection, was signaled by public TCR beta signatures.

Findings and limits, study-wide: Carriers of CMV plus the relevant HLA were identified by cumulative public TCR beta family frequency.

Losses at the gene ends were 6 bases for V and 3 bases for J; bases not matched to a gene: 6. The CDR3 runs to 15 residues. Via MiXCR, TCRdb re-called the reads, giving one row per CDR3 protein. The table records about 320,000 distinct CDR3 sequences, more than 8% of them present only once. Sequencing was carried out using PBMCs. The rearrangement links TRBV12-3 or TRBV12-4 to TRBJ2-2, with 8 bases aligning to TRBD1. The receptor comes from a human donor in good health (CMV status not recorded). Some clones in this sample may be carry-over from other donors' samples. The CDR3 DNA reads TGTGCCAGCAGAACGGGACAGGTGTACACCGGGGAGCTGTTTTTT. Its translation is CASRTGQVYTGELFF.